These 7 T cell receptor beta chains were sequenced from one sample in a study of T cell repertoires in cytomegalovirus infection. Each CDR3 protein is one row after TCRdb ran MiXCR on the reads. Altogether a few hundred thousand distinct CDR3 sequences are present, around 20% being singletons, with the ten largest covering around 20%. The antigens of these receptors remain unknown. Source: cultured PBMCs, taken from culture after CMV antigen stimulation. The receptor set was obtained from a human donor in good health (CMV status not recorded). Some clones in this sample may be carry-over from other donors' samples.

At least ten counts were recorded for this clonotype. The chain employs TRBV7-9 and TRBJ2-3, with no clear D. Per the germline V gene, CDR1 is SEHNR and CDR2 is FQNEAQ (reference sequence). The germline V and J ends were trimmed by 2 bases and 0 bases, with 9 bases remaining between them. The CDR3 contains 15 residues. This chain's CDR3 is CASSLISVSTDTQYF. The CDR3 DNA sequence: TGTGCCAGCAGCTTAATATCGGTTAGCACAGATACGCAGTATTTT.

This sequence joins TRBV29-1 and TRBJ2-1; 11 positions agree with TRBD2. Germline CDR1 reads SQVTM; CDR2 reads ANQGSEA. The length of the CDR3 is 15 residues. The ends lost 4 bases at V and 9 bases at J; junction bases unmatched: 11. In DNA form, the CDR3 reads TGCAGCGTTGGAAGAAGACTAGCGGGAAGCGGTGAGCAGTTCTTC. This gives the protein CSVGRRLAGSGEQFF.

This clonotype was counted many times. The rearrangement links TRBV7-2 to TRBJ2-5; no clear D. The CDR3 sequence is 13 residues long. V was shortened by 5 bases and J by 2 bases, with 9 bases between the two germline ends. The V gene's germline CDR1 is SGHTA and CDR2 FQGNSA. The CDR3 nucleotides are TGTGCCAGCAGCCCAGGACCACAAGAGACCCAGTACTTC. It yields the protein CASSPGPQETQYF.

There are a few counts of this clonotype. J is TRBJ2-1 and V is TRBV4-1; 7 positions agree with TRBD2. CDR3 length: 15 residues. Looked up from germline, CDR1 is MGHRA and CDR2 is YSYEKL. V lost 2 bases to trimming and J lost 7 bases; unmatched junction nucleotides: 8. The CDR3 loop reads CASSQNEGGSNEQFF. The CDR3 DNA follows: TGCGCCAGCAGCCAAAATGAGGGCGGGAGTAATGAGCAGTTCTTC.

V is TRBV27 and J is TRBJ2-3, with D perhaps TRBD2 (5 bases). CDR1 and CDR2 from the germline V gene are MNHEY and SMNVEV (reference sequence). This CDR3 has 15 amino acids. Trimming pared 5 bases from V and 2 bases from J, leaving 14 bases between. The CDR3 DNA reads as TGTGCCAGCAGTCCCGGAGGTATTACCACAGATACGCAGTATTTT. Protein product: CASSPGGITTDTQYF.

V and J are TRBV12-3 or TRBV12-4 and TRBJ1-2; the D gene is possibly TRBD1 (6 bases). V was clipped by 3 bases and J by 7 bases, with 15 bases between them. The CDR3 is 14 amino acids. CDR3 sequence: CASSFGTGAGGYTF. In DNA, the CDR3 is TGTGCCAGCAGTTTCGGTACGGGGGCTGGTGGCTACACCTTC.

This clonotype was seen many times. V usage is TRBV25-1 and J usage is TRBJ1-1; D remains ambiguous. Trimming left V 4 bases short and J 0 bases short, with 9 bases between. Germline values: CDR1 MGHDK, CDR2 SYGVNS. The length of the CDR3 is 14 residues. The CDR3: CASSAQTVNTEAFF. Written as DNA, the CDR3 is TGTGCCAGCAGTGCGCAAACAGTGAACACTGAAGCTTTCTTT.